The T cell receptor (beta chain) under discussion was sequenced for a study of early T cells in non-severe SARS-CoV-2 infection. As for the study in general: Chains were unpaired, as sequencing was done on bulk RNA from unsorted whole blood. Study findings and constraints: Missing private and CD4 specificities, VDJdb matching favored anti-spike CD8 responses.

Unique molecular identifiers were added to individual cDNA molecules. MiXCR, run by TCRdb on the 5' RACE reads, gives a single entry per CDR3 protein. Altogether around 79,000 distinct CDR3 sequences are present, over 9% being singletons, with the ten largest covering 12%. CDR3 size: 15 residues. Trimming stripped 4 bases from V and 1 base from J, with 11 bases between. CDR1 is MNHNS, CDR2 SASEGT, per germline. This clonotype has just a few counts. Its antigen remains unidentified. The chain joins TRBV6-1 to TRBJ1-3; D not resolved. This receptor was obtained from an adult who was a healthcare worker with PCR-confirmed SARS-CoV-2 infection or an uninfected control (not recorded which). The specimen comprised whole blood, sampled at baseline. Here the CDR3 reads CASSAQRNSGNTIYF. The CDR3, as DNA: TGTGCCAGCAGTGCCCAGAGGAATTCTGGAAACACCATATATTTT.